One and the same sample provided the 2 T cell receptor beta chains below, sequenced in a study of T cell changes during pregnancy in multiple sclerosis. Only in-frame clones appear in the TCRdb table, and some are missing; sequencing was by immunoSEQ multiplex PCR. The table shows over 50,000 clones, with roughly 92% occurring only once. Specimen: CD4+ T cells from peripheral blood mononuclear cells, collected in the third trimester of pregnancy. The receptors derive from a female donor with multiple sclerosis, enrolled in a pregnancy study.

The chain recombines TRBV30 with TRBJ1-1; no clear D. The V gene lost 0 bases and the J gene lost 4 bases, with 12 bases spanning the gap. CDR3 length: 14 amino acids. The germline CDR1 and CDR2 sequences are GTSNPN and SVGIG (reference sequence). The CDR3 sequence is CAWSVQIGVTEAFF. The CDR3 nucleotides read TGTGCCTGGAGTGTACAAATCGGGGTCACTGAAGCTTTCTTT.

This rearrangement joins TRBV7-2 to TRBJ1-5; 10 positions agree with TRBD1. CDR3 length: 14 amino acids. The junction had 1 base not matched to a gene; V was cut back by 6 bases and J by 2 bases. Germline loops: CDR1 SGHTA, CDR2 FQGNSA. CDR3 sequence: CASRGTGGNQPQHF. In DNA, the CDR3 is TGTGCCAGCAGAGGGACAGGGGGCAATCAGCCCCAGCATTTT.